The rows below give T cell receptor beta chains drawn from one sample of a study of shared clonotypes between healthy human individuals. Some clones are missing from TCRdb's copy, which holds only in-frame ones; the method was immunoSEQ multiplex PCR. The data hold about 1 million clones, with more than 65% observed a single time. Sequencing input: memory CD4+ T cells sorted from blood. The receptors derive from a man younger than 35 in good health. Each CDR3 is given with its conserved first and last residue. The D gene is left open where the match is weak. Size is omitted from some rows. Given values are once, few, many or a class for expanded clones.

D gene	clone size	V gene	J gene	CDR3 DNA	CDR3 protein
.	few	TRBV20-1	TRBJ1-2	TGCAGTGCAACGGACAACTATGGCTACACCTTC	CSATDNYGYTF
TRBD2	.	TRBV5-3	TRBJ2-1	TGTGCCAGAAGCTCCGGACTAGCGGGGGGGCACAATGAGCAGTTCTTC	CARSSGLAGGHNEQFF
.	.	TRBV30	TRBJ1-6	TGTGCCTGGGAGGCTGGGGGGAGTAATTCACCCCTCCACTTT	CAWEAGGSNSPLHF
TRBD2	.	TRBV30	TRBJ2-1	TGTGCCTGGAGTTTCAGCGGGGGGTACAATGAGCAGTTCTTC	CAWSFSGGYNEQFF
TRBD1	.	TRBV18	TRBJ2-5	TGTGCCAGCTCACCAGGGACAGGGCCGACGGCCCAGTACTTC	CASSPGTGPTAQYF
TRBD1	.	TRBV7-7	TRBJ2-2	TGTGCTAGCAGCTTAGAGGATGGGACAGGGGGGAATGCCGGGGAGCTGTTTTTT	CASSLEDGTGGNAGELFF
.	.	TRBV7-9	TRBJ1-4	TGTGCCAGCAGCTTAGCCGGGGAGGGAGCGGAAAAACTGTTTTTT	CASSLAGEGAEKLFF
.	.	TRBV2	TRBJ2-1	TGTGCCAGCAGTGATCCTGCTGTCGGGCAGTTCTTC	CASSDPAVGQFF
.	.	TRBV4-2	TRBJ1-1	TGTGCCAGCAGCCAAGGGGGCGGGACGGCGGACACTGAAGCTTTCTTT	CASSQGGGTADTEAFF
TRBD1	.	TRBV18	TRBJ1-1	TGTGCCAGCTCACCACCAGGACAGGGGGTGTTGAACACTGAAGCTTTCTTT	CASSPPGQGVLNTEAFF
.	few	TRBV15	TRBJ1-2	TGTGCCGCCGCGATGGGCGGGGGCTATGGCTACACCTTC	CAAAMGGGYGYTF
.	.	TRBV11-2	TRBJ1-5	TGTGCCAGCAGCGCGTTCAATCAGCCCCAGCATTTT	CASSAFNQPQHF
.	.	TRBV19	TRBJ2-5	TGTGCCAGTAAGAAGGGGGGGCGTCGCCAAGAGACCCAGTACTTC	CASKKGGRRQETQYF
TRBD1	.	TRBV15	TRBJ1-3	TGTGCCACCAGCAGAGATAGCCAAGAAAAGCTTCGGGGACAGAGAAACACCATATATTTT	CATSRDSQEKLRGQRNTIYF
.	.	TRBV5-1	TRBJ2-3	TGCGCCAGCAGCTCCCAGGGGGGATTGACAGATACGCAGTATTTT	CASSSQGGLTDTQYF
TRBD2	.	TRBV4-3	TRBJ2-1	TGCGCCAGCAGCCAAGTCCTGACTTTCACTAGCGGGAGGCATGAGCAGTTCTTC	CASSQVLTFTSGRHEQFF
.	.	TRBV5-1	TRBJ2-1	TGCGCCAGCAGCCCCGGACAGCTCAATGAGCAGTTCTTC	CASSPGQLNEQFF
.	.	TRBV6-5	TRBJ2-2	TGTGCCAGCAGTTCAGTATCAACCGGGGAGCTGTTTTTT	CASSSVSTGELFF
.	.	TRBV7-9	TRBJ1-2	TGTGCCAGCAGCTTATCGGGGGGATCCTATGGCTACACCTTC	CASSLSGGSYGYTF
.	.	TRBV7-2	TRBJ1-6	TGTGCCAGCAGCCTCGACAGGAATTCACCCCTCCACTTT	CASSLDRNSPLHF
.	.	TRBV9	TRBJ1-3	TGTGCCAGCAGCGACTTCAAAGGGGGAAACACCATATATTTT	CASSDFKGGNTIYF
.	.	TRBV6-6	TRBJ1-2	TGTGCCAGCAGTTACGCCTCCCTGTCTGGCTACACCTTC	CASSYASLSGYTF